This TCR beta chain is drawn from a study of T cell changes during pregnancy in multiple sclerosis. The CDR3 loop spans 15 amino acids. Libraries were prepared by immunoSEQ multiplex PCR; TCRdb keeps only in-frame clonotypes and omits some of them. Here the sample spans over 50,000 clones, approximately 87% being singletons. The receptor comes from a human donor whose cells served as feeder cells for cultures in a pregnancy study. The chain is built from TRBV21-1 and TRBJ2-1; the tabulated D call, TRBD2, remains unverified against the DNA. TRBV21-1 is marked as a pseudogene. Sequences were obtained from peripheral blood from another person, used as feeder cells. CDR3 region: CASSRLAGAYNEQFF. Written as DNA, the CDR3 is TGTGCCAGCAGCCGACTAGCGGGGGCTTACAATGAGCAGTTCTTC.